This T cell receptor beta chain appears in the sequencing data of a study of lymphopenia after photon versus proton radiotherapy. Study outcomes and limitations: Under photons, naive T cells and diversity fell while effector/memory populations rose. After the lymphocyte nadir, photon-treated repertoires showed oligoclonal expansion, especially of CD8+ Temra cells.

The V gene's germline CDR1 is MGHRA and CDR2 YSYEKL. Deletions cut 0 bases from V and 8 bases from J, with 34 bases between. The CDR3 contains 21 residues. Some clones are missing from TCRdb's copy, which holds only in-frame ones; the method was immunoSEQ multiplex PCR. The table has more than 20,000 clones, around 85% seen once. Concerning this clone: Its antigen is currently unknown.

The chain carries TRBV4-1 and TRBJ1-2; the D gene is possibly TRBD1 (5 bases). The sequencing used peripheral blood, collected from a patient treated with photon-based radiotherapy. This clonotype was sampled from a man aged 30 to 39 with gastric cancer. Here the CDR3 reads CASSQDVLWPRDRDLGGGYTF. The CDR3 nucleotides are TGCGCCAGCAGCCAAGATGTTCTTTGGCCCCGGGACCGTGACCTGGGGGGAGGCTACACCTTC.